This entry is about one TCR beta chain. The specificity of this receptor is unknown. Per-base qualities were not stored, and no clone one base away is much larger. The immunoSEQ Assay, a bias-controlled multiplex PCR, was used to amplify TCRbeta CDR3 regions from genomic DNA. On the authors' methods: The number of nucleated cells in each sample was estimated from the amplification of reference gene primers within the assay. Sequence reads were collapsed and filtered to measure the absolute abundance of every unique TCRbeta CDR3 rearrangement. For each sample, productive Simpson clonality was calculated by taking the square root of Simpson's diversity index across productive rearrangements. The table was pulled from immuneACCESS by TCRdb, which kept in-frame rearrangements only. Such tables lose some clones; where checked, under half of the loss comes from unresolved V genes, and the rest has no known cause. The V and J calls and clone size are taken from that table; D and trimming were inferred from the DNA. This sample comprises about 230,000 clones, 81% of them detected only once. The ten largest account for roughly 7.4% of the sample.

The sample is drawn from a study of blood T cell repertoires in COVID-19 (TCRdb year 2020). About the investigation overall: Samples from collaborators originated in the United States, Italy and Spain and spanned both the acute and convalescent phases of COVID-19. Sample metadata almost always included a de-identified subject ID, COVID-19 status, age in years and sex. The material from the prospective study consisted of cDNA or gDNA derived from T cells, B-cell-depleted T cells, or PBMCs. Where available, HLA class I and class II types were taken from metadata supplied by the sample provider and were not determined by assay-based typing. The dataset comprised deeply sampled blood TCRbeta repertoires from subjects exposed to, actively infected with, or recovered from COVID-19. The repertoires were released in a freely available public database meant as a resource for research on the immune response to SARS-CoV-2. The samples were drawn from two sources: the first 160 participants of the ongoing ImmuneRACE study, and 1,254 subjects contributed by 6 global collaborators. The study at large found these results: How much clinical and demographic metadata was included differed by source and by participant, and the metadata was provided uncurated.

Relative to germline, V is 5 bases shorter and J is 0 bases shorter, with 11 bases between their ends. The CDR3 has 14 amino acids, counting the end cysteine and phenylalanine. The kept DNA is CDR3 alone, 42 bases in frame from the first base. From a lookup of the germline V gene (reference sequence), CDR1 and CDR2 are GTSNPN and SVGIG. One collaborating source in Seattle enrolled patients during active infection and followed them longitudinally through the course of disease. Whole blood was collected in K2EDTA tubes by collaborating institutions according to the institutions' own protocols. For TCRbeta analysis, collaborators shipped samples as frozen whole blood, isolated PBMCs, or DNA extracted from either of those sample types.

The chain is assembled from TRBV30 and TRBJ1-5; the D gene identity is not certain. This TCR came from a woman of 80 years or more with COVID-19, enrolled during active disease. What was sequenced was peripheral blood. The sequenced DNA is TGTGCCTGGGGAGTGGAGAATAGCAATCAGCCCCAGCATTTT. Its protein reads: CAWGVENSNQPQHF.